The source of this T cell receptor beta chain is a study of blood T cell repertoires in COVID-19. On the study more broadly: The study drew acute and convalescent COVID-19 samples from the United States, Italy and Spain. T cells, B-cell-depleted T cells, or PBMCs supplied cDNA or gDNA.

Original processing notes: For nucleated cells, counts were estimated from reference gene primer amplification. Libraries were prepared by immunoSEQ multiplex PCR; TCRdb keeps only in-frame clonotypes and omits some of them. The V and J calls and clone size come from that table; D and trimming were worked out from the DNA. Among under 200,000 clones listed, 88% were seen once. The CDR3 consists of 14 residues. Germline CDR1 is SGHTA and CDR2 is FQGNSA. With V trimmed by 5 bases and J by 5 bases, 7 bases remained unmatched. The TCR comes from a man aged 45 to 65 who had recovered from COVID-19. The sequencing input was peripheral blood. The chain links TRBV7-2 to TRBJ2-7, with TRBD1 matching 9 bases. CDR3 coding DNA: TGTGCCAGCAGCCCACAGGGGGCCTCTGACGAGCAGTACTTC. Translated: CASSPQGASDEQYF. Based on the CDR3 plus reference TRBV7-2 and TRBJ2-7, the full variable domain is GAGVSQSPSNKVTEKGKDVELRCDPISGHTALYWYRQSLGQGLEFLIYFQGNSAPDKSGLPSDRFSAERTGGSVSTLTIQRTQQEDSAVYLCASSPQGASDEQYFGPGTRLTVT.